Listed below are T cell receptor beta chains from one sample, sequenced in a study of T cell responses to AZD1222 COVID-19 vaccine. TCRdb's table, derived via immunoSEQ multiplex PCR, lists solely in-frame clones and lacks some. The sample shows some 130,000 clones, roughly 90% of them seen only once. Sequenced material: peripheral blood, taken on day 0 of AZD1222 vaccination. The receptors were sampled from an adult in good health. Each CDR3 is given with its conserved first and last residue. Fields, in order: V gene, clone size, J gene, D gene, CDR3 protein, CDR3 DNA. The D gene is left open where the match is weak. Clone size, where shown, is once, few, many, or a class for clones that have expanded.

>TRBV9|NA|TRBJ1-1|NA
CASSEGGGLGEAFF
TGTGCCAGCAGCGAAGGCGGGGGACTGGGTGAAGCTTTCTTT
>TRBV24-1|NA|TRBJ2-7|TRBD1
CATSDPGQFTKQYF
TGTGCCACCAGTGATCCGGGACAGTTTACGAAGCAGTACTTC
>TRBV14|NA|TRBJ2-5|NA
CASSSPEGYAETQYF
TGTGCCAGCAGCAGCCCCGAGGGGTATGCGGAGACCCAGTACTTC
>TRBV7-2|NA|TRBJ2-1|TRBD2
CASSTSGGGYNEQFF
TGTGCCAGCAGCACTAGCGGGGGGGGCTACAATGAGCAGTTCTTC
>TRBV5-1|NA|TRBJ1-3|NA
CASSLQGRGSGNTIYF
TGCGCCAGCAGCTTACAGGGTCGAGGCTCTGGAAACACCATATATTTT
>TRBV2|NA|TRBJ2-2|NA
CASSEAGSDTGELFF
TGTGCCAGCAGTGAAGCTGGTAGTGACACCGGGGAGCTGTTTTTT
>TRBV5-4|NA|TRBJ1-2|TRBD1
CASREQGNYGYTF
TGTGCCAGCAGGGAACAGGGGAACTATGGCTACACCTTC
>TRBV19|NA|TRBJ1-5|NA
CASSITQGGNQPQHF
TGTGCCAGTAGTATAACTCAAGGGGGCAATCAGCCCCAGCATTTT
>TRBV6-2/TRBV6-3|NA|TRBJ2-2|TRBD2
CASSQILAENTGELFF
TGTGCCAGCAGTCAAATACTAGCGGAGAACACCGGGGAGCTGTTTTTT
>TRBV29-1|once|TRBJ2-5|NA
CSVDNIGQGGETQYF
TGCAGCGTTGATAATATAGGGCAGGGCGGAGAGACCCAGTACTTC
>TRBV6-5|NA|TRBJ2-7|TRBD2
CASSTSGGPYEQYF
TGTGCCAGCAGTACTAGCGGGGGGCCTTACGAGCAGTACTTC
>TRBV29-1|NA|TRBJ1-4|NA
CSATLEEKLFF
TGCAGCGCGACTCTGGAGGAAAAACTGTTTTTT
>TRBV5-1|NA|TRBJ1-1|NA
CASSGAGAGEAFF
TGCGCCAGCAGCGGGGCCGGGGCAGGTGAAGCTTTCTTT
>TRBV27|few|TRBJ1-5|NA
CASSSEPPYQPQHF
TGTGCCAGCAGTTCCGAGCCCCCTTATCAGCCCCAGCATTTT
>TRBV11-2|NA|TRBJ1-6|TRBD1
CASSLRQGGSPLHF
TGTGCCAGCAGCTTACGTCAGGGGGGTTCACCCCTCCACTTT
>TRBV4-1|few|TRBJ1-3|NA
CASSQATGGNTIYF
TGCGCCAGCAGCCAAGCGACGGGAGGAAACACCATATATTTT
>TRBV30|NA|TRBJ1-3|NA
CAWSVLGNTIYF
TGTGCCTGGAGTGTACTTGGAAACACCATATATTTT
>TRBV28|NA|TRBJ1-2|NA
CASSLRVKGYTF
TGTGCCAGCAGTTTGAGGGTGAAAGGCTACACCTTC
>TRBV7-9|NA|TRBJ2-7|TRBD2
CAIPHSSGRYEQYF
TGTGCCATCCCTCATTCTAGCGGGAGATACGAGCAGTACTTC
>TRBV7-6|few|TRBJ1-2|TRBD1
CASSLAGQGAFTGYTF
TGTGCCAGCAGCTTGGCAGGACAGGGGGCTTTTACTGGCTACACCTTC
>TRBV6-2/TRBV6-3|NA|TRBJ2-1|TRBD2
CASSYGLAIYNEQFF
TGTGCCAGCAGTTACGGACTAGCGATCTACAATGAGCAGTTCTTC
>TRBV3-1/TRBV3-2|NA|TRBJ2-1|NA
CASSQDPRDSEQFF
TGTGCCAGCAGCCAAGACCCGCGGGATAGTGAGCAGTTCTTC
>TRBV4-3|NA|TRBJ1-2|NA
CASSQDVGQLGYTF
TGCGCCAGCAGCCAAGACGTCGGGCAGCTTGGCTACACCTTC
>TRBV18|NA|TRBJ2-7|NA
CASSPGGQVTGEQYF
TGTGCCAGCTCACCAGGGGGGCAGGTAACCGGCGAGCAGTACTTC
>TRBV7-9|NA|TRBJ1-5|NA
CASSLVQGLGNQPQHF
TGTGCCAGCAGCTTAGTTCAGGGGCTAGGGAATCAGCCCCAGCATTTT
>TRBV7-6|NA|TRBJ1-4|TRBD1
CASSQLQGSNEKLFF
TGTGCCAGCAGCCAATTACAGGGGTCTAATGAAAAACTGTTTTTT
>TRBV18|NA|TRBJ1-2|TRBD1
CASSPGDRVGGYTF
TGTGCCAGCTCACCAGGGGACAGGGTAGGTGGCTACACCTTC
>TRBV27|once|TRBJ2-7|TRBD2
CASTPVSGRVIYEQYF
TGTGCCAGCACCCCCGTTAGCGGGAGGGTTATCTACGAGCAGTACTTC
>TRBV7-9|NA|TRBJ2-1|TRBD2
CASSLVRGVSYNEQFF
TGTGCCAGCAGCTTAGTCCGGGGGGTCTCCTACAATGAGCAGTTCTTC
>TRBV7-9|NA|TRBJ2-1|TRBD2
CASSHRTSGTYNEQFF
TGTGCCAGCAGCCATCGAACTAGCGGGACCTACAATGAGCAGTTCTTC
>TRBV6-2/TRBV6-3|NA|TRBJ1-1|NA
CASSYNWNTEAFF
TGTGCCAGCAGTTACAATTGGAACACTGAAGCTTTCTTT
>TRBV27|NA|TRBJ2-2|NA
CASKGGLGTGELFF
TGTGCCAGCAAAGGGGGGCTTGGCACCGGGGAGCTGTTTTTT
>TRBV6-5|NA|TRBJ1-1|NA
CASSYWQGNTEAFF
TGTGCCAGCAGTTACTGGCAGGGTAACACTGAAGCTTTCTTT
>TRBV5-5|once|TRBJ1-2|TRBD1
CASSVDRGGGYTF
TGTGCCAGCAGCGTGGACAGGGGAGGTGGCTACACCTTC
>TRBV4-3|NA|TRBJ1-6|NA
CASSQAGRGSPLHF
TGCGCCAGCAGCCAAGCAGGGAGGGGTTCACCCCTCCACTTT
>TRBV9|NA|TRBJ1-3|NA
CASSVGRAPGNTIYF
TGTGCCAGCAGCGTAGGGAGGGCCCCTGGAAACACCATATATTTT
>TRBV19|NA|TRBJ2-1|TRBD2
CASELRGGSYNEQFF
TGTGCCAGTGAACTCCGCGGGGGCTCCTACAATGAGCAGTTCTTC
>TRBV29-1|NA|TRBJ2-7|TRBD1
CSTRDSAYEQYF
TGCAGTACCCGGGACAGTGCCTACGAGCAGTACTTC
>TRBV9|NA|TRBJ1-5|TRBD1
CASSVGQGGSQPQHF
TGTGCCAGCAGCGTGGGACAGGGAGGGAGTCAGCCCCAGCATTTT
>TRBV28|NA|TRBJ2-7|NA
CASSSPGRKAYEQYF
TGTGCCAGCAGCTCCCCGGGACGGAAAGCCTACGAGCAGTACTTC
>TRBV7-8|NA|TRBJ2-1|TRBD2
CASSELSDTGTRRHEQFF
TGTGCCAGCAGCGAACTCTCAGACACCGGGACTAGGAGGCATGAGCAGTTCTTC
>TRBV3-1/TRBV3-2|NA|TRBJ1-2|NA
CASSQGPGRALYGYTF
TGTGCCAGCAGCCAAGGCCCGGGCAGGGCCCTTTATGGCTACACCTTC
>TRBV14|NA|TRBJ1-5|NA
CASSQDLGGNQPQHF
TGTGCCAGCAGCCAAGATCTGGGGGGAAATCAGCCCCAGCATTTT
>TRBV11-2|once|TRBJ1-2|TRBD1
CASRKGGGYGYTF
TGTGCCAGCAGGAAAGGGGGCGGGTATGGCTACACCTTC
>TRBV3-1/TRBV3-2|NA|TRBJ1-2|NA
CASSQGGNYGYTF
TGTGCCAGCAGCCAGGGCGGTAACTATGGCTACACCTTC
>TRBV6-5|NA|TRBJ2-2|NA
CASSSPSGETGELFF
TGTGCCAGCAGTTCTCCCTCAGGGGAAACCGGGGAGCTGTTTTTT
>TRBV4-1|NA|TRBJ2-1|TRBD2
CASRSAGITAGGYNEQFF
TGCGCCAGCAGATCCGCTGGGATTACAGCGGGAGGGTACAATGAGCAGTTCTTC
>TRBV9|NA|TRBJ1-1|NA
CASSDGQARNTEAFF
TGTGCCAGCAGCGACGGACAAGCCCGGAACACTGAAGCTTTCTTT
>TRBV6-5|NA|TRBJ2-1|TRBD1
CASSPGQGAYNEQFF
TGTGCCAGCAGTCCGGGACAGGGGGCCTACAATGAGCAGTTCTTC
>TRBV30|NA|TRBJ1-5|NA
CAWSVKRVSNQPQHF
TGTGCCTGGAGTGTCAAAAGGGTTAGCAATCAGCCCCAGCATTTT
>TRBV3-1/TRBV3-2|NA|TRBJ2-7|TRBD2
CASSHSGGTYEQYF
TGTGCCAGCAGCCACAGCGGGGGGACCTACGAGCAGTACTTC
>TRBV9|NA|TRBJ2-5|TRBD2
CASSVGLAEEETQYF
TGTGCCAGCAGCGTGGGACTAGCGGAAGAAGAGACCCAGTACTTC
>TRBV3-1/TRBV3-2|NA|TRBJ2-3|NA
CASSQGDRHSGTDTQYF
TGTGCCAGCAGCCAAGGAGACCGACATTCGGGCACAGATACGCAGTATTTT
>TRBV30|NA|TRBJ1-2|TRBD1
CAWSGTGFMGGYTF
TGTGCCTGGAGTGGGACAGGGTTTATGGGTGGCTACACCTTC
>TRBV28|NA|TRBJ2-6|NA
CASSPFSGANVLTF
TGTGCCAGCAGTCCTTTTTCCGGGGCCAACGTCCTGACTTTC
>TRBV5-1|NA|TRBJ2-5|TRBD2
CASLGNTLAGRETQYF
TGCGCCAGCTTGGGAAATACACTAGCGGGTCGAGAGACCCAGTACTTC
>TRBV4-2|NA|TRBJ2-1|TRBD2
CASSQERGAGDEQFF
TGTGCCAGCAGCCAAGAGCGGGGGGCCGGGGATGAGCAGTTCTTC
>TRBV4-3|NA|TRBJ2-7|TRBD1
CASSQLSGTGNAEQYF
TGCGCCAGCAGCCAACTCTCCGGGACAGGGAACGCCGAGCAGTACTTC
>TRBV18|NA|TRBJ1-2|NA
CASSTTIHGYTF
TGTGCCAGCTCAACCACGATACATGGCTACACCTTC
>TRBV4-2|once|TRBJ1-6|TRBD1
CASSQQLPGQGVGSPLHF
TGTGCCAGCAGCCAACAACTCCCGGGACAGGGAGTTGGTTCACCCCTCCACTTT